The rows below give T cell receptor beta chains drawn from one sample of a study of blood T cell repertoires in COVID-19. TCRdb's table, derived via immunoSEQ multiplex PCR, lists solely in-frame clones and lacks some. The sample yields under 350,000 clones, approximately 89% seen once. The sequenced sample consisted of PBMCs or T cells enriched from blood (not recorded which). The receptors originated from a woman aged 18-29 years who had recovered from COVID-19. CDR3s include the opening cysteine and the closing phenylalanine or tryptophan. Each record gives: clone size, V gene, J gene, D gene, CDR3 protein, CDR3 DNA. D genes are given only for firm matches. Size values are once, few and many counts, or a class for expanded clones, and some rows have none.

many	TRBV28	TRBJ2-5	TRBD1	CASSSGGTGGIETQYF	TGTGCCAGCAGTTCCGGTGGGACAGGGGGCATAGAGACCCAGTACTTC
-	TRBV5-6	TRBJ2-7	TRBD1	CASSSGGAYEQYF	TGTGCCAGCAGCTCAGGGGGCGCCTACGAGCAGTACTTC
-	TRBV19	TRBJ2-3	-	CASSPGATDTQYF	TGTGCCAGTAGTCCGGGAGCCACAGATACGCAGTATTTT
-	TRBV11-2	TRBJ1-4	TRBD1	CASSFGEGQGLRNNEKLFF	TGTGCCAGCAGCTTTGGGGAGGGACAGGGCCTAAGAAATAATGAAAAACTGTTTTTT
-	TRBV18	TRBJ2-1	-	CASSPAGMGSGREQFF	TGTGCCAGCTCACCCGCGGGCATGGGGTCCGGAAGAGAGCAGTTCTTC
-	TRBV12-5	TRBJ2-7	TRBD1	CASGLVRLTGGLYEQYF	TGTGCTAGTGGTTTGGTCCGCTTGACAGGGGGCTTATACGAGCAGTACTTC
once	TRBV7-2	TRBJ1-5	-	CASSLLGARDQPQHF	TGTGCCAGCAGCCTTTTGGGGGCGAGGGATCAGCCCCAGCATTTT
-	TRBV28	TRBJ1-1	-	CASSLTHTGYTEAFF	TGTGCCAGCAGTTTAACACATACAGGGTACACTGAAGCTTTCTTT
-	TRBV19	TRBJ1-5	TRBD1	CASSILTGTQPQHF	TGTGCCAGTAGTATTTTGACAGGGACTCAGCCCCAGCATTTT
-	TRBV4-1	TRBJ1-5	-	CASSQEELSNQPQHF	TGCGCCAGCAGCCAAGAAGAACTCAGCAATCAGCCCCAGCATTTT
-	TRBV6-5	TRBJ1-3	TRBD1	CASSSTGQGSGNTIYF	TGTGCCAGCAGTTCCACGGGACAGGGAAGCGGAAACACCATATATTTT